This passage covers 2 T cell receptor beta chains from one sample sequenced in a study of cytomegalovirus exposure and HLA in healthy donors. The study ran its PCR with 60 Vbeta and 13 Jbeta primers. Only in-frame clones appear in the TCRdb table, and some are missing; sequencing was by immunoSEQ multiplex PCR. The repertoire holds 110,000 to 150,000 clones, with 65% to 80% as singletons. The sample taken for sequencing was PBMCs. All receptors come from a male donor in good health and CMV-seropositive.

The chain recombines TRBV14 with TRBJ1-2; D remains unclear. Germline CDR1 SGHDN, CDR2 FVKESK. This CDR3 spans 13 amino acids. Trimming left V 4 bases short and J 4 bases short, with 10 bases between. The CDR3 protein is CASSPSGVYGYTF. The CDR3 DNA follows: TGTGCCAGCAGCCCCAGCGGGGTCTATGGCTACACCTTC.

This chain links TRBV6-6 with TRBJ2-7; 7 bases line up with TRBD1. The CDR3 is made up of 12 amino acids. Per germline, CDR1 MNHNY and CDR2 SVGAGI (reference sequence). V was clipped by 8 bases and J by 4 bases; unmatched bases: 5. CDR3 in amino acids: CASSETGYEQYF. CDR3 bases: TGTGCCAGCTCCGAGACAGGGTACGAGCAGTACTTC.